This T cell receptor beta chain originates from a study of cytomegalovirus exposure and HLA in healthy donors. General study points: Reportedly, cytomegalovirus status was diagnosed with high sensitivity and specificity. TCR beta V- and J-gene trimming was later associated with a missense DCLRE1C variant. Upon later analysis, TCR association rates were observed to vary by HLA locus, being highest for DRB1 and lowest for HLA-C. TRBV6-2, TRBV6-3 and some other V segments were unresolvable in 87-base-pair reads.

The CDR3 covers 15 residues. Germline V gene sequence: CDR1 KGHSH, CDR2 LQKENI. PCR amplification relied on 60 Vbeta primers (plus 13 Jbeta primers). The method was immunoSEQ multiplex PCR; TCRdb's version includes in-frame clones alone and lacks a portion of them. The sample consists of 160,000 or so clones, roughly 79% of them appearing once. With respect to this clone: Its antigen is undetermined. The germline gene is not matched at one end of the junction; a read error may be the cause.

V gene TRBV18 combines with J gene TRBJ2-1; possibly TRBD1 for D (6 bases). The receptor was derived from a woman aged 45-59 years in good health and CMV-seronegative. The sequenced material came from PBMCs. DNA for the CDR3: TGTGCCAGCTCGCCACGCGGCTTGGGGGCCAGTGAGCAGTTCTTC. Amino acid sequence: CASSPRGLGASEQFF.